A single sample gave rise to the 5 T cell receptor beta chains below, sequenced in a study of regulatory T cells in long-lasting Graves disease. CDR3-region Arm-PCR and iRepertoire HTBI primers produced the TCR beta libraries. In TCRdb, the multiplex PCR reads were re-called with MiXCR into one record per CDR3 protein. The sample has around 460,000 distinct CDR3 sequences; around 15% are singletons. Time point of the sample: newly diagnosed GD, antithyroid drugs for less than 3 months. PBMC-derived RNA was used for the TCR library. Separately, the same data were catalogued under a study of T cells in Graves' hyperthyroidism and ophthalmopathy.

The sample was peripheral blood mononuclear cells (PBMCs), taken at new diagnosis, from a patient treated with antithyroid drugs. The receptor set was obtained from a woman aged 50 to 65 with Graves disease.

V is TRBV29-1 and J is TRBJ2-1, with D uncertain. The CDR3 is made up of 13 amino acids. The germline V gene has CDR1 SQVTM and CDR2 ANQGSEA. Trimming took 2 bases from V and 5 from J, leaving 10 bases between them. The CDR3 nucleotides are TGCAGCGTTGAACGAGGAAGGGACAATGAGCAGTTCTTC. Encoded protein: CSVERGRDNEQFF.

This clonotype has a handful of counts. This chain links TRBV6-5 with TRBJ2-4; D is perhaps TRBD1 (6 bases). Germline CDR1 MNHEY, CDR2 SVGAGI. The V and J ends lost 4 bases and 6 bases respectively, with 19 bases between them. This CDR3 comprises 16 residues. The CDR3 is CASSSLSGDHPNIQYF. The CDR3 region has the DNA TGTGCCAGCAGTTCCCTCTCAGGGGATCACCCAAACATTCAGTACTTC.

Concerning this clonotype: The junction and the germline gene differ at one end; a read error may be behind it. The rearrangement joins TRBV6-2 or TRBV6-3 to TRBJ2-3, with 12 bases identical to TRBD2. CDR1 and CDR2 (germline): MNHEY, SVGEGT. CDR3 size: 17 residues. The CDR3 reads CTSSSRLAGVNTDTQYF. CDR3 nucleotides: TGTACCAGCAGTTCACGACTAGCGGGAGTTAACACAGATACGCAGTATTTT.

This clonotype has ten or more counts. The chain is built from TRBV6-2 or TRBV6-3 and TRBJ2-1, with TRBD1 identical over 9 bases. The germline gives CDR1 MNHEY, CDR2 SVGEGT. V lost 2 bases, J lost 5 bases, and 7 bases stayed unmatched. The CDR3 contains 16 residues. The CDR3 DNA is TGTGCCAGCAGTTACCTTGGACAGGGGATTGACAATGAGCAGTTCTTC. Encoded protein: CASSYLGQGIDNEQFF.

This clonotype was detected many times. The chain joins TRBV27 to TRBJ2-3; no clear D gene. Germline lookup yields CDR1 MNHEY and CDR2 SMNVEV (reference sequence). The CDR3 totals 13 residues. Trimming removed 3 bases from V and 2 bases from J, with 6 bases in between. CDR3: CASSLKYTDTQYF. CDR3 DNA: TGTGCCAGCAGTTTGAAGTACACAGATACGCAGTATTTT.